This T cell receptor (beta chain) was identified in a study of blood T cell repertoires in COVID-19. In the study overall: There were acute and convalescent COVID-19 samples, and they came from the United States, Italy and Spain. From T cells, B-cell-depleted T cells, or PBMCs came the material, which was cDNA or gDNA.

Original data processing: Amplification of reference gene primers provided the estimated nucleated cell counts. Libraries were prepared by immunoSEQ multiplex PCR; TCRdb keeps only in-frame clonotypes and omits some of them. V, J and clone size derive from that table, while D and trimming were established from the DNA sequence. Here the sample spans more than 90,000 clones, over 60% being singletons. Per germline, CDR1 SGDLS and CDR2 YYNGEE. This CDR3 contains 18 residues. The V segment lost 7 bases and the J segment 0 bases; nucleotides outside the gene matches: 14. This clone was recorded only once.

The sample comprised peripheral blood. The chain uses TRBV9 and TRBJ2-2; 8 positions match TRBD2. This TCR was sampled from a man between 70 and 80 years old with acute or convalescent COVID-19. The CDR3 protein is CASRESGGGPPNTGELFF. In DNA, the CDR3 is TGTGCCAGCCGGGAGAGTGGCGGGGGGCCCCCGAACACCGGGGAGCTGTTTTTT. Full variable domain (rest looked up from reference TRBV9 and TRBJ2-2): DSGVTQTPKHLITATGQRVTLRCSPRSGDLSVYWYQQSLDQGLQFLIQYYNGEERAKGNILERFSAQQFPDLHSELNLSSLELGDSALYFCASRESGGGPPNTGELFFGEGSRLTVL.